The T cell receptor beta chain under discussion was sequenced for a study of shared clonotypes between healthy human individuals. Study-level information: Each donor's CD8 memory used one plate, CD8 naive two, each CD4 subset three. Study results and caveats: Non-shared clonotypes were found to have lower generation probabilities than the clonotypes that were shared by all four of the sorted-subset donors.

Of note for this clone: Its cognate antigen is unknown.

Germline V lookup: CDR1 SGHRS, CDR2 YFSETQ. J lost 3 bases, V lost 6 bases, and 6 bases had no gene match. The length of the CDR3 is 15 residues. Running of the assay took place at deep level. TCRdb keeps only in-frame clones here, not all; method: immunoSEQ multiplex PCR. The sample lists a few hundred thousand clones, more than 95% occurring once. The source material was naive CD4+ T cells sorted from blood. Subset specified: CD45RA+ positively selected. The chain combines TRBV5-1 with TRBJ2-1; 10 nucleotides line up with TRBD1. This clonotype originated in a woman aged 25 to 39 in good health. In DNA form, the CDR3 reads TGCGCCAGCAAAAGCGGGACAGGGGACTACAATGAGCAGTTCTTC. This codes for CASKSGTGDYNEQFF.